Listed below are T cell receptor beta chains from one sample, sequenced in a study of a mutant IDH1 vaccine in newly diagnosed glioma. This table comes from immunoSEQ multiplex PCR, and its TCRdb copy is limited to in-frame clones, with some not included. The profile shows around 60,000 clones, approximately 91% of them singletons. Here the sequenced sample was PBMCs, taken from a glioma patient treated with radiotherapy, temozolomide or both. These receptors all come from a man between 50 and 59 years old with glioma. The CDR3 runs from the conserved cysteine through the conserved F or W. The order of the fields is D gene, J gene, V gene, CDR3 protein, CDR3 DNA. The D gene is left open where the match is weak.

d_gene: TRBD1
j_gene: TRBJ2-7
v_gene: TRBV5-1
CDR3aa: CASSGRQGGYEQYF
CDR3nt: TGCGCCAGCAGCGGCAGACAGGGGGGATACGAGCAGTACTTC

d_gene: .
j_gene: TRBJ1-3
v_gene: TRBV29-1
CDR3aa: CSAVPSGNTIYF
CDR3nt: TGCAGCGCGGTCCCGAGTGGAAACACCATATATTTT

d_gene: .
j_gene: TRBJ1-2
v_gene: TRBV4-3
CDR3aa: CASSQDLGTINYGYTF
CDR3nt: TGCGCCAGCAGCCAAGATCTGGGTACTATTAACTATGGCTACACCTTC

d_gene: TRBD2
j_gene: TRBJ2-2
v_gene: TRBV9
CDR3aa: CASSVDAGGGTGELFF
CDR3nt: TGTGCCAGCAGCGTAGATGCGGGAGGCGGCACCGGGGAGCTGTTTTTT

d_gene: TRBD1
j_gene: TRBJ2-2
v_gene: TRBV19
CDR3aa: CASSIWGQLVFF
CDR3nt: TGTGCCAGTAGTATTTGGGGACAGTTGGTGTTTTTT

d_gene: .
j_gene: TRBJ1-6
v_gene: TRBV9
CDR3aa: CASSSRGRNSYNSPLHF
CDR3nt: TGTGCCAGCAGCTCTAGGGGCAGGAACTCCTATAATTCACCCCTCCACTTT

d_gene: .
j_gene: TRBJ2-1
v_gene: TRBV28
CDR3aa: CASSFEGQGTGEYNEQFF
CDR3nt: TGTGCCAGCAGTTTCGAGGGGCAGGGGACGGGAGAGTACAATGAGCAGTTCTTC

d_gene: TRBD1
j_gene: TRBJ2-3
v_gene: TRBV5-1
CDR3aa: CASSLTGGRSDTQYF
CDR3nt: TGCGCCAGCAGCTTAACAGGGGGCAGGTCAGATACGCAGTATTTT

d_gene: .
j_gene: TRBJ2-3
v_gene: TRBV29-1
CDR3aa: CSVEAGGQSTDTQYF
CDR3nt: TGCAGCGTTGAAGCGGGCGGACAGAGCACAGATACGCAGTATTTT

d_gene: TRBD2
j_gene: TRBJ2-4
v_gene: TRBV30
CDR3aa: CAWSPLSGKSDIQYF
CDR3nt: TGTGCCTGGAGTCCCCTTAGCGGGAAATCGGACATTCAGTACTTC

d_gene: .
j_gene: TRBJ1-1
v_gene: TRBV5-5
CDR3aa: CASSPLGINTEAFF
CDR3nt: TGTGCCAGCAGCCCCCTAGGGATAAACACTGAAGCTTTCTTT

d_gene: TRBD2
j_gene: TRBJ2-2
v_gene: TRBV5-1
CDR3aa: CASSLNPGLAGAPGELFF
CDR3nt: TGCGCCAGCAGCTTAAACCCGGGACTAGCGGGAGCCCCCGGGGAGCTGTTTTTT

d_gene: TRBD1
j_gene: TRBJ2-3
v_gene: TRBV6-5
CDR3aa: CASSYPGQGKADTQYF
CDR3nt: TGTGCCAGCAGTTATCCCGGACAGGGGAAGGCAGATACGCAGTATTTT

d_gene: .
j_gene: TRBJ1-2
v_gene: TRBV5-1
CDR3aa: CASSLGGGPQNYGYTF
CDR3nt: TGCGCCAGCAGCTTGGGGGGAGGGCCCCAGAACTATGGCTACACCTTC